This T cell receptor beta chain emerged from a study of T cell responses to AZD1222 COVID-19 vaccine. Study results and caveats: Possibly, clonal diversity was underestimated; donors were largely white British and included more females. With dominance at 160-218 and 743-854, vaccine-associated CD4 TCRs spanned spike. Sampling captured repertoires only after the peak T cell response. It was only a handful of AZD1222 recipients who were seropositive at baseline.

Only one count was recorded for this clone. The antigen is unknown. Repertoires were generated with immunoSEQ multiplex PCR, while TCRdb's copy carries only in-frame clones and drops some. The sample comprises tens of thousands of clones, roughly 90% of which are singletons, and less than 8.5% rests with the top ten. CDR3 size: 14 residues. Germline values: CDR1 MNHEY, CDR2 SVGEGT. Deletions cut 0 bases from V and 5 bases from J, with 8 bases between. The chain combines TRBV6-2 or TRBV6-3 with TRBJ1-5, with D possibly matching TRBD1 (5 bases). The TCR originated in an adult who received the AZD1222 COVID-19 vaccine. Sequenced material: peripheral blood, taken 28 days after the second AZD1222 dose. The CDR3: CASSYSSGYQPQHF. CDR3 nucleotide sequence: TGTGCCAGCAGTTACTCGTCAGGGTATCAGCCCCAGCATTTT.